This TCR beta chain was sequenced in a study of blood T cell repertoires in COVID-19. About the study: The samples span acute and convalescent COVID-19 from the United States, Italy and Spain.

Germline V gives CDR1 SGHTA, CDR2 FQGTGA. V lost 8 bases to trimming and J lost 0 bases; unmatched junction nucleotides: 4. The CDR3 extends over 14 amino acids. Per the authors' pipeline: For nucleated cells, counts were estimated from reference gene primer amplification. TCRdb's copy holds only in-frame clones and misses some; the assay was immunoSEQ multiplex PCR. That table gives V, J and clone size, and the DNA gave D and trimming. The data show under 300,000 clones, roughly four fifths seen once. This chain links TRBV7-3 with TRBJ2-3; 8 nucleotides agree with TRBD2. The source of this sequence is a man between 25 and 39 years old who had recovered from COVID-19. Sequencing was carried out using peripheral blood. DNA of the CDR3: TGTGCCAGCCGAACTAGCGGTAGCACAGATACGCAGTATTTT. Encoded protein: CASRTSGSTDTQYF.